The T cell receptor (beta chain) described here comes from a study of radiation and T cells in renal cell carcinoma. Study-level points and caveats: Pretreatment tumor biopsies were lacking, so baseline clonotypes are unknown.

In the case of this clone: Antigen: not known.

Trimming cost V 10 bases and J 4 bases, with 14 bases left between them. Per germline, CDR1 MNHNS and CDR2 SASEGT. The CDR3 runs to 14 residues. Regarding time point: baseline pretreatment blood. Treatment noted: 15 Gy SBRT to primary tumor, nephrectomy 4 weeks later. After SBRT, blood was collected at 2 and 4 weeks, plus baseline. The tumor was a clear cell renal cell carcinoma. Only in-frame clones appear in the TCRdb table, and some are missing; sequencing was by immunoSEQ multiplex PCR. The data show about 140,000 clones, approximately 87% seen once. The material sequenced was blood, taken from a patient whose treatment included radiotherapy and nephrectomy. The origin of this receptor is a woman aged 50 to 60 with renal cell carcinoma. The genes are TRBV6-1 and TRBJ2-6, with a weak D call TRBD1 (6 bases). The CDR3 here is CATRSGQGANVLTF. The CDR3 coding sequence is TGTGCCACCAGGAGCGGACAGGGGGCCAACGTCCTGACTTTC.